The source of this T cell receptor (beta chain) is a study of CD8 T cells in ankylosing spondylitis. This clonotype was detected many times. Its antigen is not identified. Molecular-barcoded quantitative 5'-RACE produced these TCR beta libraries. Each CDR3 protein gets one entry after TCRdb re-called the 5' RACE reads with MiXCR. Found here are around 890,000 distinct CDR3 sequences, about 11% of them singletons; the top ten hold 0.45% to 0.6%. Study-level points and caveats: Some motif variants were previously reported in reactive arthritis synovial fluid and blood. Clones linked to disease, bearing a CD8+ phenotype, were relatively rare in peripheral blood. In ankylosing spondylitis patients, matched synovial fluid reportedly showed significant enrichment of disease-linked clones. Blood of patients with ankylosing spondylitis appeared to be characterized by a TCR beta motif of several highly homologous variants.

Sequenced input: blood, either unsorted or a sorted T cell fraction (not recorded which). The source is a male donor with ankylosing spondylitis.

The CDR3 sequence is CSAREGNYEQYF. The CDR3 DNA is TGCAGTGCTAGGGAGGGAAACTACGAGCAGTACTTC. The V gene is TRBV20-1, the J gene TRBJ2-7, with D possibly TRBD2 on 6 matching bases. CDR3 length: 12 residues. CDR1 and CDR2 (germline): DFQATT, SNEGSKA (reference sequence). V lost 3 bases and J lost 3, with 9 bases in between.